The 3 T cell receptor beta chains reported below all come from one sample, sequenced in a study of T cell responses to AZD1222 COVID-19 vaccine. Profiling relied on immunoSEQ multiplex PCR, and the TCRdb table lists in-frame clones only, not all of them. The repertoire holds 85,000 to 130,000 clones, with 70% to 90% as singletons. This specimen consisted of peripheral blood, obtained on day 0 of AZD1222 vaccination. The receptor set was obtained from an adult in good health.

V is TRBV27 and J is TRBJ1-5, with 7 bases identical to TRBD1. CDR1 and CDR2 (germline): MNHEY, SMNVEV (reference sequence). The CDR3 extends over 16 amino acids. After removal of 6 bases from V and 2 bases from J, the junction contained 10 bases not matched to a gene. CDR3 residues: CASRGRTGVGNQPQHF. The CDR3 coding sequence is TGTGCCAGCAGGGGGCGGACAGGCGTAGGCAATCAGCCCCAGCATTTT.

The gene calls are TRBV5-1 and TRBJ1-1; TRBD1 matches 7 bases. The CDR3 covers 14 residues. V lost 5 bases to trimming and J lost 0 bases; unmatched junction nucleotides: 4. Germline-derived CDR1 and CDR2 are SGHRS and YFSETQ. The CDR3 reads CASSTGQMNTEAFF. The DNA for the CDR3 is TGCGCCAGCAGTACGGGACAGATGAACACTGAAGCTTTCTTT.

This clone was picked up one time. Other DNA sequences from this sample encode an identical CDR3 as well. This chain joins TRBV6-5 and TRBJ1-3, with 7 bases lining up with TRBD1. Per the germline V gene, CDR1 is MNHEY and CDR2 is SVGAGI. Trimming cost V 6 bases and J 1 base; bases outside gene matches: 0. This CDR3 comprises 13 residues. CDR3 nucleotides: TGTGCCAGCAGGACAGGGTCTGGAAACACCATATATTTT. Protein product: CASRTGSGNTIYF.